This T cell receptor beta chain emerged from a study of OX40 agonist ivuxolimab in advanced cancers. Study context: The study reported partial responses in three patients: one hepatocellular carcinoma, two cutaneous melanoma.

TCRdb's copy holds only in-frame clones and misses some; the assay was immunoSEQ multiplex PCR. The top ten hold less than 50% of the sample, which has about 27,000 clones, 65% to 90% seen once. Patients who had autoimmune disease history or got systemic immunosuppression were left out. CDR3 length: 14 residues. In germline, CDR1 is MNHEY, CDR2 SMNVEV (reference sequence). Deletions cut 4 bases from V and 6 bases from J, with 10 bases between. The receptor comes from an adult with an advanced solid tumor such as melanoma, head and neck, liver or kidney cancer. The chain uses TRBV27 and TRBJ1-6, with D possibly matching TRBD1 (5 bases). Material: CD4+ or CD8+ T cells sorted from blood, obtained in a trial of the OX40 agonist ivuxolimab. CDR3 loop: CASSWGGGNSPLHF. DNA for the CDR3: TGTGCCAGCAGTTGGGGCGGAGGTAATTCACCCCTCCACTTT.